This T cell receptor beta chain was identified in a study of blood T cell repertoires in COVID-19. This table comes from immunoSEQ multiplex PCR, and its TCRdb copy is limited to in-frame clones, with some not included. Of over 200,000 clones listed, roughly 80% are singletons. This CDR3 region has 14 residues. Germline CDR1 is MNHEY and CDR2 is SVGAGI. V lost 6 bases, J lost 5 bases, and 16 bases lay in between. The gene calls are TRBV6-5 and TRBJ1-2, with D unresolved. This TCR came from a human donor in a cohort sampled during active COVID-19. Material for sequencing was peripheral blood. The CDR3 region is CASSRGGIGYGYTF. CDR3 bases: TGTGCCAGCAGCCGTGGCGGGATAGGGTATGGCTACACCTTC.